This TCR beta chain comes out of a study of tumor-infiltrating lymphocytes in primary liver carcinoma. This CDR3 contains 12 residues. With 4 bases removed from V and 7 bases from J, the gap between germline ends came to 10 bases. Germline CDR1 reads ENHRY; CDR2 reads SYGVKD. In addition to blood RNA drawn from unsorted whole blood, germline DNA was extracted. This clonotype was recorded at least ten times. The antigen is unknown. Broader study findings: Tumor region pairs outstripped tumor-adjacent and tumor-blood pairs in overlap.

A constant-region primer primed TCR beta cDNA synthesis from 450 to 550 ng of total RNA. TCR beta libraries came from three nested multiplex PCR rounds using slightly modified ARM-PCR. Use of TRBV1-TRBV30 forward primers with a C-beta reverse primer characterized the first two PCR rounds, which lasted about 10 cycles each. One entry per CDR3 protein results from TCRdb running MiXCR on the multiplex PCR reads. The data contain 310,000 or so distinct CDR3 sequences, 65% of them singletons. The chain combines TRBV10-3 with TRBJ1-2, with D perhaps matching TRBD1 (5 bases). Sequenced: peripheral blood. The sequence was obtained from a man aged 35 to 55 with primary liver carcinoma and hepatitis B virus infection. The CDR3, as DNA: TGTGCCATCAGTGGGGTGGGGCCTGGCTACACCTTC. It yields the protein CAISGVGPGYTF.